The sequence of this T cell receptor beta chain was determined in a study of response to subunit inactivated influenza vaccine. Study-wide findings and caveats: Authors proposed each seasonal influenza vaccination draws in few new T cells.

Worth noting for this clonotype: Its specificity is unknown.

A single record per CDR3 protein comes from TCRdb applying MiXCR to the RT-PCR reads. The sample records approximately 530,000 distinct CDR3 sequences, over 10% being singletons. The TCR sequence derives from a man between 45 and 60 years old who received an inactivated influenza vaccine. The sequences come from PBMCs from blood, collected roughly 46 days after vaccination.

For the CDR3, the DNA is TGTGCCAGCAGTGAATGGCAGGGGCTAGGGGAGACCCAGTACTTC. Protein sequence: CASSEWQGLGETQYF. The V and J genes are TRBV25-1 and TRBJ2-5, with a possible D match to TRBD1 (6 bases). The CDR3 loop spans 15 amino acids. Germline CDR1 MGHDK, CDR2 SYGVNS. Trimming left V 1 base short and J 5 bases short, with 14 bases between.